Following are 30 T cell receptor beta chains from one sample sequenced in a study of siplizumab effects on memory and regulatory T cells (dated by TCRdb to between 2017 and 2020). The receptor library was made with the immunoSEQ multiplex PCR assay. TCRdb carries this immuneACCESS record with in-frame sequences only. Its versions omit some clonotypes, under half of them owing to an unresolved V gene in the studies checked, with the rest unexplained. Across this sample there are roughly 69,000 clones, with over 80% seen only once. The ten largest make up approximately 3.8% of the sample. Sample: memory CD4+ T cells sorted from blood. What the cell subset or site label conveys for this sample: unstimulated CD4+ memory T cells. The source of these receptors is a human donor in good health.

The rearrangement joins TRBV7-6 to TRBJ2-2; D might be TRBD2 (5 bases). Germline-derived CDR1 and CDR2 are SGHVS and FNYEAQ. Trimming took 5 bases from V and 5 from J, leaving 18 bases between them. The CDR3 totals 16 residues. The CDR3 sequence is CASSTIPRGQTGELFF. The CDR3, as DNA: TGTGCCAGCAGCACCATACCTAGAGGGCAAACCGGGGAGCTGTTTTTT.

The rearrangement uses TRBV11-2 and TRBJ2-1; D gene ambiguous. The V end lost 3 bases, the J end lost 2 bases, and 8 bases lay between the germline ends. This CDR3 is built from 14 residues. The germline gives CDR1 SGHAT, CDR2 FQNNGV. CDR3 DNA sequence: TGTGCCAGCAGCTTCTCCCAGCCCTACAATGAGCAGTTCTTC. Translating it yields CASSFSQPYNEQFF.

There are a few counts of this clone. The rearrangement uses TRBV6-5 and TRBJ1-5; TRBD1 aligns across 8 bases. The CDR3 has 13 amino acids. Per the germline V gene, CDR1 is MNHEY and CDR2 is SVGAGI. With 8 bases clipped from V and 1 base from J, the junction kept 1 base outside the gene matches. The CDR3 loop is CASGDRSNQPQHF. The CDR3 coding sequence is TGTGCCAGCGGGGACAGGAGCAATCAGCCCCAGCATTTT.

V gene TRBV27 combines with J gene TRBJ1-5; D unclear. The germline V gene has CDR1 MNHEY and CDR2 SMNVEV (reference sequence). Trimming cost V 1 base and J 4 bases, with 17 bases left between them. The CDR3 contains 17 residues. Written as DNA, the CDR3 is TGTGCCAGCAGTTTATATGGCAGTTGGCAGGTAAATCAGCCCCAGCATTTT. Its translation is CASSLYGSWQVNQPQHF.

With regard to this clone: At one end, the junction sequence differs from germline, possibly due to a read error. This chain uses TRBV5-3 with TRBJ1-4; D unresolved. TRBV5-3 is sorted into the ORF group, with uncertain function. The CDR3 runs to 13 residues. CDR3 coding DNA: TGTGCCAGCAGCTTGAAAGGAGGTGAAAAACTGTTTTTT. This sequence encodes CASSLKGGEKLFF.

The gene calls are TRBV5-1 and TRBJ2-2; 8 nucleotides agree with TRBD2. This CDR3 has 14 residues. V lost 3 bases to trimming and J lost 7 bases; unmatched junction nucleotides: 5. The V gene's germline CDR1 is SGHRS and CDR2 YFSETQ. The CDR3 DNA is TGCGCCAGCAGCTCTGCGGGGGGCGGCGGGGAGCTGTTTTTT. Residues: CASSSAGGGGELFF.

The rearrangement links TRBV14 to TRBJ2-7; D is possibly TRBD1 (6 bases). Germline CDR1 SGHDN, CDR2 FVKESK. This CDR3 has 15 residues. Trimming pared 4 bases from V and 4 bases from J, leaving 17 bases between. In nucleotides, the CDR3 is TGTGCCAGCAGCCCCCGACAGGTCAGGAGGTACGAGCAGTACTTC. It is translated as CASSPRQVRRYEQYF.

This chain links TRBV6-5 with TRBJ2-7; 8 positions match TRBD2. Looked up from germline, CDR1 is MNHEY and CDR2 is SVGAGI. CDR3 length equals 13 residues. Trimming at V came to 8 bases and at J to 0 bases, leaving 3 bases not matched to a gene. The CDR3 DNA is TGTGCCAGCGATAGCGGGAACTCCTACGAGCAGTACTTC. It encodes CASDSGNSYEQYF.

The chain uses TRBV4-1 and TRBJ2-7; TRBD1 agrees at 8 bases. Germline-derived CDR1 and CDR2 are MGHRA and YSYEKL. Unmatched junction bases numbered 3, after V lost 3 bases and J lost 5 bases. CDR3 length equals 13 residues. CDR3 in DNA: TGCGCCAGCAGCCAGGACAGGGTGCACGAGCAGTACTTC. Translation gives CASSQDRVHEQYF.

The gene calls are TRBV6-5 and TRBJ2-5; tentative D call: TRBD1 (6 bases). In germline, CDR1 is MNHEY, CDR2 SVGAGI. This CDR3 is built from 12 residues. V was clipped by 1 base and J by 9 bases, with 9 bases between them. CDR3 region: CASSYLKGAQYF. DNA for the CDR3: TGTGCCAGCAGTTACTTGAAGGGGGCCCAGTACTTC.

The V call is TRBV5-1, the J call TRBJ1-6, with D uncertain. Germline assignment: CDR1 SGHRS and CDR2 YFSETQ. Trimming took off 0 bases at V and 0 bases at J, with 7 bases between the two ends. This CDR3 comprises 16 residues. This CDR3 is CASSLGRSSYNSPLHF. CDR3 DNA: TGCGCCAGCAGCTTGGGAAGGAGCTCCTATAATTCACCCCTCCACTTT.

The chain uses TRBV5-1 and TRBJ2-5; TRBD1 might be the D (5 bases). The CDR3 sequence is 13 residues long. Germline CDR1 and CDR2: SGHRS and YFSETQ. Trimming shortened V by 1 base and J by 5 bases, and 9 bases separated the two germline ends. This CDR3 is CASSLQGRETQYF. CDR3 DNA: TGCGCCAGCAGCTTGCAGGGCAGGGAGACCCAGTACTTC.

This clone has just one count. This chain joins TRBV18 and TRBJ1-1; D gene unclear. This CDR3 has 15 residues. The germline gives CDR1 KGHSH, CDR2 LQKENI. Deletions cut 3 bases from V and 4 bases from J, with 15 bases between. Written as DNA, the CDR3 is TGTGCCAGCTCACCCGTCGGGGATTCAGGCACTGAAGCTTTCTTT. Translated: CASSPVGDSGTEAFF.

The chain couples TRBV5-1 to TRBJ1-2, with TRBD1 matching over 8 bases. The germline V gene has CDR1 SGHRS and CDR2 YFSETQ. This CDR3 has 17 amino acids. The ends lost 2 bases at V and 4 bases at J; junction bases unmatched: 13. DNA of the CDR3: TGCGCCAGCAGCTTAGTTCCTCAAGGACAGGGCCGCTATGGCTACACCTTC. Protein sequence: CASSLVPQGQGRYGYTF.

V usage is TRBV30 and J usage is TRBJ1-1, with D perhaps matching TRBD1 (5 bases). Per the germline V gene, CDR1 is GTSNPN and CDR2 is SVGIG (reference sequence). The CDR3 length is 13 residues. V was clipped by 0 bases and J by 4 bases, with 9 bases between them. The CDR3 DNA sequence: TGTGCCTGGAGTGTATGGACACGCACTGAAGCTTTCTTT. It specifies CAWSVWTRTEAFF.

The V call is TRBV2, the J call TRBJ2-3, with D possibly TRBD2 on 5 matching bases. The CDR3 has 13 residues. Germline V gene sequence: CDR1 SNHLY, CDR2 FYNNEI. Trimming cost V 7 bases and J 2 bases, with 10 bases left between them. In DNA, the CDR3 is TGTGCCAGCAATGAGCGGCCCACAGATACGCAGTATTTT. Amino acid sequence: CASNERPTDTQYF.

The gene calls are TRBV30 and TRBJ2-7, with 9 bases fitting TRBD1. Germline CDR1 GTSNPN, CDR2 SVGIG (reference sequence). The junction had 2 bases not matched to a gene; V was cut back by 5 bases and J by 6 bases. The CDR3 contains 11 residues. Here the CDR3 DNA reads TGTGCCTGGGACAGGGGGTCCGAGCAGTACTTC. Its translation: CAWDRGSEQYF.

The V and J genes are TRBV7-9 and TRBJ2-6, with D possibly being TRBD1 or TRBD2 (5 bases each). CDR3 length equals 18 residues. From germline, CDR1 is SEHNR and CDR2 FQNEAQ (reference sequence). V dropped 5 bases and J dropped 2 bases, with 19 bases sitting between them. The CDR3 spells CASSPARGGFAGANVLTF. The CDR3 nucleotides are TGTGCCAGCAGCCCGGCCCGGGGCGGGTTTGCTGGGGCCAACGTCCTGACTTTC.

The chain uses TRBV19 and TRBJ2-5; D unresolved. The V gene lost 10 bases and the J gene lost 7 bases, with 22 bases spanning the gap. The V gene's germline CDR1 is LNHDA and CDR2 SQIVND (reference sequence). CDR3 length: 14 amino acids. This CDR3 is CATTSDGNLGTQYF. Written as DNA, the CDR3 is TGTGCCACGACTTCGGACGGAAATTTGGGGACCCAGTACTTC.

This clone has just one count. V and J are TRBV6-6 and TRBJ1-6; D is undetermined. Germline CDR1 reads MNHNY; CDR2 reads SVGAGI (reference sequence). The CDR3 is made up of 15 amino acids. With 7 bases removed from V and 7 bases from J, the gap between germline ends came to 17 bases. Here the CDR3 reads CASNSKAQLNSPLHF. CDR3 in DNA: TGTGCCAGCAACTCTAAAGCGCAGCTAAATTCACCCCTCCACTTT.

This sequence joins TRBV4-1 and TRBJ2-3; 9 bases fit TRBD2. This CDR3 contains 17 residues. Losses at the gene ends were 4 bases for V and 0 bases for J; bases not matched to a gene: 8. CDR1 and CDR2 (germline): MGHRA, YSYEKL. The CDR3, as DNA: TGCGCCAGCAGCCGTACACGACTAGCGGCTAGCACAGATACGCAGTATTTT. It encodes CASSRTRLAASTDTQYF.

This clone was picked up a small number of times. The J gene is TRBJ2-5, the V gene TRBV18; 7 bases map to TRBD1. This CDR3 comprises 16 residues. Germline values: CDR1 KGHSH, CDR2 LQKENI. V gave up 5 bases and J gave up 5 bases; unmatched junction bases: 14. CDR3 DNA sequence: TGTGCCAGCTCATTGTCGACAGGGATTGTTGAGGAGACCCAGTACTTC. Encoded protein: CASSLSTGIVEETQYF.

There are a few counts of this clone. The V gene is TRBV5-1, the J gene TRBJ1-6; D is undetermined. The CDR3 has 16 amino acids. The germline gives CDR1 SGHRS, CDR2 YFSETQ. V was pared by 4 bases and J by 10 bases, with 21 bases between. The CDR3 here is CASSQESTRGGSPLHF. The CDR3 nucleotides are TGCGCCAGCAGCCAAGAATCGACACGGGGAGGCTCACCCCTCCACTTT.

This chain's CDR3 is CATSRDRDPAGSPLHF. DNA for the CDR3: TGTGCCACCAGCAGAGATCGGGATCCGGCGGGTTCACCCCTCCACTTT. The V call is TRBV15, the J call TRBJ1-6; D not certain. The CDR3 is made up of 16 amino acids. Germline V gene lookup returns CDR1 LNHNV and CDR2 YYDKDF (reference sequence). V was clipped by 0 bases and J by 9 bases, with 15 bases between them.

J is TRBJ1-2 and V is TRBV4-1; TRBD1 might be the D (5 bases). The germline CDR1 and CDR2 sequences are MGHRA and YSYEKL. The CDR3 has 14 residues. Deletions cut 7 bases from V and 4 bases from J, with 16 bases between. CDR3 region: CASTLRDGSYGYTF. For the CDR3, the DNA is TGCGCCAGCACCCTTAGGGACGGAAGCTATGGCTACACCTTC.

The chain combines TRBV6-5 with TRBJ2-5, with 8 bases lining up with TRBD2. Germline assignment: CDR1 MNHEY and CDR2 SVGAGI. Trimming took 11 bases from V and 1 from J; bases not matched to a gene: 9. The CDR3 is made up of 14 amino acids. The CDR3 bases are TGTGCCGTCAGGGCACTAGCGGCCCAAGAGACCCAGTACTTC. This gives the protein CAVRALAAQETQYF.

The CDR3 DNA reads TGTGCCAGCAGTGAAAATAGGAGGGGTCTAGCCAAAAACATTCAGTACTTC. As protein: CASSENRRGLAKNIQYF. The chain couples TRBV6-1 to TRBJ2-4; a weak D match, TRBD2 (6 bases). Germline-derived CDR1 and CDR2 are MNHNS and SASEGT. This CDR3 contains 17 residues. V was trimmed by 2 bases and J by 0 bases, leaving 14 bases between them.

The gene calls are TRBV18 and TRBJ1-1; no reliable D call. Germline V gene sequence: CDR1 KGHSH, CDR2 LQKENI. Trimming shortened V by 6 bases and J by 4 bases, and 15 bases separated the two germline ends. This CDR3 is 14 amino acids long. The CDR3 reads CASSRSHVPTEAFF. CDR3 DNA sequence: TGTGCCAGCTCTCGATCCCACGTCCCCACTGAAGCTTTCTTT.

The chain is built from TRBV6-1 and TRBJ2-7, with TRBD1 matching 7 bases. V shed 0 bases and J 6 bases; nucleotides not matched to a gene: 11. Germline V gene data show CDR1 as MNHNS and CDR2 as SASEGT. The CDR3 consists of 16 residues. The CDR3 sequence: CASSEARGEGAGEQYF. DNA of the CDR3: TGTGCCAGCAGTGAAGCTCGAGGAGAGGGGGCGGGCGAGCAGTACTTC.

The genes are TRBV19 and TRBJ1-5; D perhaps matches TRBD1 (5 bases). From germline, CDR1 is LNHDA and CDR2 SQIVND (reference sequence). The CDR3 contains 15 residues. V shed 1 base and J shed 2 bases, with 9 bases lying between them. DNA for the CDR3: TGTGCCAGTAGTATAGGGGGGGTTGGCAATCAGCCCCAGCATTTT. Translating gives CASSIGGVGNQPQHF.